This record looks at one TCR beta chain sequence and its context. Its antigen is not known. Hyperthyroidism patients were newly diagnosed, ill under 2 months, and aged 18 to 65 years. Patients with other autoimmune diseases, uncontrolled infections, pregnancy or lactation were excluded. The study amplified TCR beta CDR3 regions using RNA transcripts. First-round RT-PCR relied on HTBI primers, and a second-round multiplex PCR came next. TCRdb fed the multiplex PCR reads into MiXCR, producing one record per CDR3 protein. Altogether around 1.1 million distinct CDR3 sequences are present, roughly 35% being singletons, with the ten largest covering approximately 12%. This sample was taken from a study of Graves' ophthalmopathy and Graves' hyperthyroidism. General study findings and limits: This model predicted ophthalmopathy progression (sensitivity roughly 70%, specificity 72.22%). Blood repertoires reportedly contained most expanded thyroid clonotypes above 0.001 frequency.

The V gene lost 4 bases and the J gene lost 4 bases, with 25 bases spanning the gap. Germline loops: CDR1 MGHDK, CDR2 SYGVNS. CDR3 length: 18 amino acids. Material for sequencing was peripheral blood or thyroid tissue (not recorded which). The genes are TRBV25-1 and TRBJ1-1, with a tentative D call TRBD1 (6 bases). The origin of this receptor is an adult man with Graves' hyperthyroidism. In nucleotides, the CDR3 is TGTGCCAGCAGTGGGTCAGACAGTCCCTCCAACAGGGTCACTGAAGCTTTCTTT. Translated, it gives CASSGSDSPSNRVTEAFF.